The 24 T cell receptor beta chains given below trace back to one sample, sequenced in a study of blood T cell repertoires in COVID-19. Produced via immunoSEQ multiplex PCR; TCRdb's table is partial and in-frame only. The data contain tens of thousands of clones, over 70% of them singletons. The sequencing input was peripheral blood. The receptors derive from a human donor in a cohort sampled during active COVID-19.

V usage is TRBV5-1 and J usage is TRBJ2-3, with D maybe TRBD2 (6 bases). CDR1 is SGHRS and CDR2 is YFSETQ in the germline V gene. V shed 0 bases and J shed 5 bases, with 7 bases lying between them. This CDR3 region has 13 residues. CDR3 sequence: CASSLGGVDTQYF. The CDR3 nucleotides read TGCGCCAGCAGCTTGGGCGGGGTAGATACGCAGTATTTT.

This chain's CDR3 is CASSFDRVYEQYF. In nucleotides, the CDR3 is TGTGCCAGCAGCTTCGACAGGGTGTACGAGCAGTACTTC. The chain recombines TRBV11-3 with TRBJ2-7; 7 bases agree with TRBD1. Germline CDR1 and CDR2: SGHNT and YENEEA. This CDR3 has 13 residues. V trimming: 3 bases; J trimming: 4 bases; junction bases outside the gene matches: 3.

The genes are TRBV5-8 and TRBJ1-3, with D possibly TRBD1 on 5 matching bases. This CDR3 contains 15 residues. From germline, CDR1 is SGHTS and CDR2 YDEGEE. The V gene lost 0 bases and the J gene lost 3 bases, with 10 bases spanning the gap. CDR3 sequence: CASSLGQGGGNTIYF. The DNA for the CDR3 is TGTGCCAGCAGCTTGGGCCAGGGAGGTGGAAACACCATATATTTT.

This chain uses TRBV11-1 with TRBJ2-3; D unclear. Looked up from germline, CDR1 is SGHAT and CDR2 is FQDESV (reference sequence). This CDR3 has 16 residues. V gave up 5 bases and J gave up 2 bases, with 17 bases separating them. CDR3 sequence: CASSHLPGLTTDTQYF. As DNA, the CDR3 is TGTGCCAGCAGCCACCTACCTGGGCTAACCACAGATACGCAGTATTTT.

The rearrangement joins TRBV7-2 to TRBJ1-5; 9 bases are shared with TRBD1. The V gene end was trimmed by 4 bases and the J gene end by 6 bases; junction bases not matched to a gene: 7. The CDR3 runs to 15 residues. Germline CDR1 is SGHTA and CDR2 is FQGNSA. CDR3 sequence reads: CASSYRGRVSQPQHF. DNA for the CDR3: TGTGCCAGCAGCTACAGGGGGCGCGTTAGTCAGCCCCAGCATTTT.

This chain joins TRBV5-1 and TRBJ1-6; D not certain. The CDR3 is made up of 16 amino acids. CDR1 and CDR2 (germline): SGHRS, YFSETQ. V was clipped by 0 bases and J by 3 bases, with 10 bases between them. CDR3 region: CASSLGIRDYNSPLHF. The CDR3 nucleotides read TGCGCCAGCAGCTTGGGAATCCGGGACTATAATTCACCCCTCCACTTT.

V and J are TRBV30 and TRBJ1-4; 8 bases map to TRBD1. Germline V gene data show CDR1 as GTSNPN and CDR2 as SVGIG (reference sequence). The V gene end was trimmed by 3 bases and the J gene end by 6 bases; junction bases not matched to a gene: 6. There are 14 residues in the CDR3. The DNA of the CDR3 is TGTGCCTGGAGGGGAGACAGGGGCTATGAAAAACTGTTTTTT. Translating it yields CAWRGDRGYEKLFF. Filled out from reference TRBV30 and TRBJ1-4, the complete variable domain reads SQTIHQWPATLVQPVGSPLSLECTVEGTSNPNLYWYRQAAGRGLQLLFYSVGIGQISSEVPQNLSASRPQDRQFILSSKKLLLSDSGFYLCAWRGDRGYEKLFFGSGTQLSVL.

The chain recombines TRBV9 with TRBJ2-5, with D possibly being TRBD1 (6 bases). Germline V gene data show CDR1 as SGDLS and CDR2 as YYNGEE. Trimming took 4 bases from V and 4 from J, leaving 20 bases between them. This CDR3 is 16 amino acids long. CDR3 protein: CASSPTGWMLGETQYF. In nucleotides, the CDR3 is TGTGCCAGCAGCCCCACAGGGTGGATGTTGGGAGAGACCCAGTACTTC.

Note on this clone: One end of the junction varies from germline; a read error may be responsible. This chain uses TRBV5-1 with TRBJ2-3; TRBD2 aligns across 11 bases. Germline V gene sequence: CDR1 SGHRS, CDR2 YFSETQ. The CDR3 has 16 amino acids. CDR3 sequence: CASTLTSGAFADTQYF. CDR3 bases: TGCGCCAGCACCTTGACTAGCGGGGCTTTTGCAGATACGCAGTATTTT. Complete variable domain (other parts from reference TRBV5-1 and TRBJ2-3): KAGVTQTPRYLIKTRGQQVTLSCSPISGHRSVSWYQQTPGQGLQFLFEYFSETQRNKGNFPGRFSGRQFSNSRSEMNVSTLELGDSALYLCASTLTSGAFADTQYFGPGTRLTVL.

The V and J genes are TRBV27 and TRBJ2-1; 8 bases agree with TRBD2. This CDR3 region has 13 residues. Trimming cost V 6 bases and J 7 bases; bases outside gene matches: 5. Germline loops: CDR1 MNHEY, CDR2 SMNVEV (reference sequence). CDR3 amino acids: CASRGSGSNEQFF. The CDR3 DNA reads TGTGCCAGCAGGGGCAGCGGGAGTAATGAGCAGTTCTTC.

The chain joins TRBV5-1 to TRBJ2-7; TRBD2 matches at 7 bases. The CDR3 loop spans 14 amino acids. Germline trimming cut 3 bases from V and 5 bases from J; bases unmatched to any gene: 8. CDR1 and CDR2 (germline): SGHRS, YFSETQ. The CDR3 nucleotides are TGCGCCAGCAGCTGGGGGGACTATATGGACGAGCAGTACTTC. It codes for CASSWGDYMDEQYF. Looking up the rest from reference TRBV5-1 and TRBJ2-7 gives the full variable domain: KAGVTQTPRYLIKTRGQQVTLSCSPISGHRSVSWYQQTPGQGLQFLFEYFSETQRNKGNFPGRFSGRQFSNSRSEMNVSTLELGDSALYLCASSWGDYMDEQYFGPGTRLTVT.

This clone came up a few times. The chain is built from TRBV6-1 and TRBJ2-3; 12 bases are a match to TRBD2. With 3 bases clipped from V and 6 bases from J, the junction kept 4 bases outside the gene matches. Germline lookup yields CDR1 MNHNS and CDR2 SASEGT. This CDR3 region has 15 residues. CDR3 DNA: TGTGCCAGCAGTGATCTAGCGGGGGGGTTGGATACGCAGTATTTT. Translating it yields CASSDLAGGLDTQYF.

This chain links TRBV10-3 with TRBJ1-1; tentative D call: TRBD1 (6 bases). The length of the CDR3 is 13 residues. Trimming stripped 7 bases from V and 5 bases from J, with 14 bases between. Germline V gene lookup returns CDR1 ENHRY and CDR2 SYGVKD. In nucleotides, the CDR3 is TGTGCCATCACGGCTTCTCAGGGGACTGAAGCTTTCTTT. It codes for CAITASQGTEAFF.

V usage is TRBV7-3 and J usage is TRBJ2-7; 8 nucleotides agree with TRBD1. With V trimmed by 4 bases and J by 5 bases, 4 bases remained unmatched. The germline CDR1 and CDR2 sequences are SGHTA and FQGTGA. The CDR3 is 13 residues long. In nucleotides, the CDR3 is TGTGCCAGCAGCTCTCGACAGGGGCACGAGCAGTACTTC. Protein sequence: CASSSRQGHEQYF.

This chain's CDR3 is CASSLFMEAGGRTFF. The CDR3 DNA is TGTGCCAGCAGCTTGTTTATGGAGGCAGGGGGGCGAACTTTCTTT. This chain connects TRBV5-5 to TRBJ1-1; the match to TRBD1 covers 7 bases. Germline V lookup: CDR1 SGHKS, CDR2 YYEKEE (reference sequence). Trimming cost V 1 base and J 12 bases; bases outside gene matches: 15. This CDR3 region has 15 residues. The full variable domain, its missing parts supplied by reference TRBV5-5 and TRBJ1-1, is DAGVTQSPTHLIKTRGQQVTLRCSPISGHKSVSWYQQVLGQGPQFIFQYYEKEERGRGNFPDRFSARQFPNYSSELNVNALLLGDSALYLCASSLFMEAGGRTFFGQGTRLTVV.

This clone occurred many times. V is TRBV19 and J is TRBJ2-2, with 7 bases identical to TRBD1. The junction had 7 bases not matched to a gene; V was cut back by 3 bases and J by 0 bases. The CDR3 extends over 17 amino acids. Germline V gene sequence: CDR1 LNHDA, CDR2 SQIVND (reference sequence). The CDR3: CASSIMVGTANTGELFF. The CDR3 DNA sequence: TGTGCCAGTAGTATCATGGTCGGGACAGCGAACACCGGGGAGCTGTTTTTT.

This chain uses TRBV7-6 with TRBJ2-6; 11 bases map to TRBD1. Trimming at V came to 3 bases and at J to 5 bases, leaving 12 bases not matched to a gene. CDR3 length equals 19 residues. CDR1 is SGHVS and CDR2 is FNYEAQ in the germline V gene. CDR3 sequence (DNA): TGTGCCAGCAGCTTTTCCCGGGACAGGGGGACTTTGCGGGCCAACGTCCTGACTTTC. Translating gives CASSFSRDRGTLRANVLTF.

V usage is TRBV29-1 and J usage is TRBJ1-1; D is perhaps TRBD1 (6 bases). The CDR3 sequence is 13 residues long. V lost 7 bases and J lost 3, with 15 bases in between. CDR1 and CDR2 from the germline V gene are SQVTM and ANQGSEA. The DNA of the CDR3 is TGCAGCGGCTCGAGGGGGATCGACACTGAAGCTTTCTTT. Protein sequence: CSGSRGIDTEAFF.

The genes are TRBV30 and TRBJ2-7, with TRBD2 identical over 7 bases. This CDR3 is 14 amino acids long. V lost 2 bases to trimming and J lost 1 base; unmatched junction nucleotides: 5. Germline values: CDR1 GTSNPN, CDR2 SVGIG (reference sequence). The CDR3 DNA reads TGTGCCTGGAGTACAGCGGGATTGTCCTACGAGCAGTACTTC. Its protein is CAWSTAGLSYEQYF.

The chain uses TRBV6-4 and TRBJ2-1; D possibly corresponds to TRBD2 (6 bases). V lost 4 bases and J 9 bases, leaving 13 bases between the germline ends. The CDR3 contains 13 residues. Germline V CDR1 and CDR2: MRHNA, SNTAGT. CDR3 nucleotides: TGTGCCAGCAGTGTGGCTAGCGAGGGTGAGCAGTTCTTC. Protein sequence: CASSVASEGEQFF.

This clone was observed once. The chain carries TRBV27 and TRBJ2-7, with TRBD1 identical over 7 bases. CDR3 length: 15 residues. Germline CDR1 and CDR2: MNHEY and SMNVEV (reference sequence). V lost 6 bases to trimming and J lost 3 bases; unmatched junction nucleotides: 11. The CDR3 sequence is CASRVRQGLLYEQYF. For the CDR3, the DNA is TGTGCCAGCAGGGTTAGACAGGGCTTACTCTACGAGCAGTACTTC.

This clone was observed once. This chain links TRBV3-1 (or the pseudogene TRBV3-2) with TRBJ1-2; D gene uncertain. This CDR3 has 13 residues. The V end lost 3 bases, the J end lost 8 bases, and 13 bases lay between the germline ends. CDR1 is LGHDT, CDR2 YNNKEL, per germline (reference sequence). The CDR3 region has the DNA TGTGCCAGCAGCCAGAGGTCGGGTGGCGGCTACACCTTC. This encodes CASSQRSGGGYTF.

V usage is TRBV7-2 and J usage is TRBJ1-2, with D maybe TRBD1 (6 bases). In germline, CDR1 is SGHTA, CDR2 FQGNSA. The V gene lost 1 base and the J gene lost 4 bases, with 13 bases spanning the gap. This CDR3 has 15 residues. DNA for the CDR3: TGTGCCAGCAGCTTAGAACAGGGCGAGTCCTATGGCTACACCTTC. Encoded protein: CASSLEQGESYGYTF.

The chain links TRBV18 to TRBJ1-2; 9 bases fit TRBD1. Trimming removed 6 bases from V and 5 bases from J; junction bases left unmatched: 4. Germline V gives CDR1 KGHSH, CDR2 LQKENI. This CDR3 contains 13 residues. The CDR3 spells CASSPDRGYGYTF. CDR3 DNA: TGTGCCAGCTCGCCAGACAGGGGGTATGGCTACACCTTC.